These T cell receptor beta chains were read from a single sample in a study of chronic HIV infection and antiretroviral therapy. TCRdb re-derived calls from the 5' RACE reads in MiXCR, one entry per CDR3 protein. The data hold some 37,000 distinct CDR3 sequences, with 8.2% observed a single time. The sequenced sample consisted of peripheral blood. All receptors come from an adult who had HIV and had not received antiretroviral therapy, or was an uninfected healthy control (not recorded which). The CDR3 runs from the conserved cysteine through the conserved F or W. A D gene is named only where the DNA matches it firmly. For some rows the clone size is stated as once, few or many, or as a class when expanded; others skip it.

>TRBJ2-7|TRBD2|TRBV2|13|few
CASSALRESVEYF
TGTGCCAGCAGTGCCCTGCGGGAGTCTGTCGAGTACTTC
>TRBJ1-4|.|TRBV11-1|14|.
CASSLYRDGEKLFF
TGTGCCAGCAGCTTATATCGGGACGGGGAAAAACTGTTTTTT
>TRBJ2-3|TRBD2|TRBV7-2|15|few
CASSLGGLDTDTQYF
TGTGCCAGCAGCTTAGGGGGACTAGATACGGATACGCAGTATTTT
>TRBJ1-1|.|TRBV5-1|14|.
CASSLGPENTEAFF
TGCGCCAGCAGCTTGGGTCCTGAGAACACTGAAGCTTTCTTT
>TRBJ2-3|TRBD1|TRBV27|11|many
CASRGQAAQYF
TGTGCCAGCAGAGGACAGGCAGCGCAGTATTTT
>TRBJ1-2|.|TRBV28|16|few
CASSSPSGRGRVGYTF
TGTGCCAGCAGCTCCCCATCCGGGCGGGGGAGGGTTGGCTACACCTTC
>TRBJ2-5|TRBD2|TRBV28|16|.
CASSGLSREGLETQYF
TGTGCCAGCAGTGGACTATCGCGGGAGGGCCTGGAGACCCAGTACTTC
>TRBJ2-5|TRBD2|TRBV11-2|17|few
CASSLVVAGATTETQYF
TGTGCCAGCAGCTTAGTTGTGGCGGGAGCGACGACAGAGACCCAGTACTTC
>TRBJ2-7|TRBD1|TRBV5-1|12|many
CASSSGQDEQYF
TGCGCCAGCAGTTCAGGACAGGACGAGCAGTACTTC
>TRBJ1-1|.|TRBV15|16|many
CATSRGTRRGRTEAFF
TGTGCCACCAGCAGAGGGACGCGGAGGGGGAGGACTGAAGCTTTCTTT
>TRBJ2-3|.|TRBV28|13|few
CASSSGGADTQYF
TGTGCCAGCAGTTCCGGAGGGGCAGATACGCAGTATTTT
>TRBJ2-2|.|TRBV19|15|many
CASRLRVSNTGELFF
TGTGCCAGTAGACTCAGGGTTTCGAACACCGGGGAGCTGTTTTTT
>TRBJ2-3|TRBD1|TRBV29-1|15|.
CSVGGGQGPADTQYF
TGCAGCGTGGGGGGGGGACAGGGTCCCGCAGATACGCAGTATTTT
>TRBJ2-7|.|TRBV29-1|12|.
CSGGQSPYEQYF
TGCAGCGGAGGACAGTCTCCCTACGAGCAGTACTTC
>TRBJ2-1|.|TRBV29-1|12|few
CSALLWGDEQFF
TGCAGCGCTCTCCTTTGGGGCGATGAGCAGTTCTTC
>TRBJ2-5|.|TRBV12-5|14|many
CASGPNSIGETQYF
TGTGCTAGTGGTCCCAACTCTATTGGGGAGACCCAGTACTTC
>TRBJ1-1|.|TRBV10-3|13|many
CAISGSGNTEAFF
TGTGCCATCAGTGGCTCAGGGAACACTGAAGCTTTCTTT
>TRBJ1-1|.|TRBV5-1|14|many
CASSLAGRRAEAFF
TGCGCCAGCAGCTTGGCCGGGCGTAGGGCTGAAGCTTTCTTT
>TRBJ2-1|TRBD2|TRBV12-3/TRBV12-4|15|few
CASTITSGRLNEQFF
TGTGCCAGCACCATTACTAGCGGGAGGCTGAATGAGCAGTTCTTC
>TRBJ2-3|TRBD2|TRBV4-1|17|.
CASSQEMGLAGEDTQYF
TGCGCCAGCAGCCAAGAGATGGGACTAGCGGGAGAAGATACGCAGTATTTT
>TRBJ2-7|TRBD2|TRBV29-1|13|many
CSVRLAGDYEQYF
TGCAGCGTAAGACTAGCGGGGGACTACGAGCAGTACTTC
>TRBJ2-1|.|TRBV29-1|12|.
CSVSRGGNEQFF
TGCAGCGTTTCCCGGGGCGGCAATGAGCAGTTCTTC
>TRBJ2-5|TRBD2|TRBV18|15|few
CASSPPIERGETQYF
TGTGCCAGCTCACCACCGATCGAGCGGGGAGAGACCCAGTACTTC
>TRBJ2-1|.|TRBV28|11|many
CASSFTNEQFF
TGTGCCAGCAGTTTCACGAATGAGCAGTTCTTC
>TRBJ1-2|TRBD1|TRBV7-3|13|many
CASSLTGTYGYTF
TGTGCCAGCAGCTTGACAGGGACTTATGGCTACACCTTC
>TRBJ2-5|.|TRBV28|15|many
CASGPGQAGGETQYF
TGTGCCAGCGGGCCGGGACAGGCGGGGGGAGAGACCCAGTACTTC
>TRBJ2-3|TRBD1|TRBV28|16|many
CASSPWDSQGTDTQYF
TGTGCCAGCAGCCCTTGGGACAGTCAGGGCACAGATACGCAGTATTTT
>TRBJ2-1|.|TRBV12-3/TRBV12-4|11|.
CASRLGNEQFF
TGTGCCAGCAGACTGGGCAATGAGCAGTTCTTC
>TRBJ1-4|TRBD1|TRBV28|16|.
CASSLFGGQGPRKLFF
TGTGCCAGCAGTTTATTTGGGGGACAGGGGCCTCGAAAACTGTTTTTT
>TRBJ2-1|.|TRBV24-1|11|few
CATSVGNEQFF
TGTGCCACCAGTGTGGGCAATGAGCAGTTCTTC
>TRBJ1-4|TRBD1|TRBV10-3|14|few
CAIRDGQGGEKLFF
TGTGCCATCAGGGATGGACAGGGTGGAGAAAAACTGTTTTTT
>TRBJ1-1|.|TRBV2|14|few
CASSEVGGRAEAFF
TGTGCCAGCAGTGAGGTCGGGGGACGGGCTGAAGCTTTCTTT
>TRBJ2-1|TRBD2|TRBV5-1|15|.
CASSLVLAGVNEQFF
TGCGCCAGCAGCTTGGTGCTAGCGGGAGTTAATGAGCAGTTCTTC
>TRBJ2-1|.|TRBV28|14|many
CASSFMRPDGEQFF
TGTGCCAGCAGCTTTATGCGTCCCGACGGTGAGCAGTTCTTC
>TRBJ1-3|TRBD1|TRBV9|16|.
CASSVQPTGAGNTIYF
TGTGCCAGCAGCGTACAGCCGACAGGGGCCGGAAACACCATATATTTT
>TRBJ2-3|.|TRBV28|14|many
CASTLAESTDTQYF
TGTGCCAGCACCTTAGCGGAGAGCACAGATACGCAGTATTTT
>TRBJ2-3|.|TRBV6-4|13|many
CASSDTPTDTQYF
TGTGCCAGCAGTGACACCCCCACAGATACGCAGTATTTT
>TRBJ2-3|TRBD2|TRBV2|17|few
CASRPSPLAGQSGTQYF
TGTGCCAGCAGACCCTCTCCACTAGCGGGCCAGAGTGGTACGCAGTATTTT
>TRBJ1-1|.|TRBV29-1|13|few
CSVEEGAITEAFF
TGCAGCGTTGAAGAGGGGGCGATCACTGAAGCTTTCTTT
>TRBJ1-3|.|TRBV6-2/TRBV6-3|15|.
CASSYDRGSGNTIYF
TGTGCCAGCAGTTACGACAGAGGTTCCGGAAACACCATATATTTT
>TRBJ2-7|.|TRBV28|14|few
CASSQTPSPHEQYF
TGTGCCAGCAGCCAAACGCCCAGCCCCCACGAGCAGTACTTC
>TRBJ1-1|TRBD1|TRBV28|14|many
CASRGGDRNTEAFF
TGTGCCAGCAGGGGCGGGGACAGGAACACTGAAGCTTTCTTT
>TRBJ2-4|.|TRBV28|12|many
CASSFGKNIQYF
TGTGCCAGCAGTTTCGGCAAAAACATTCAGTACTTC